The clone carrying this TCR beta chain showed up just a few times. Its target is not known. A NOSPECS grade of at least 4, a Clinical Activity Score of at least 3 and duration under 3 months were recorded in ophthalmopathy patients. This specimen belongs to a study of T cells in Graves' hyperthyroidism and ophthalmopathy. The TCR beta CDR3 regions underwent amplification using RNA transcripts as the source. The HTBI set primed first-round TCR CDR3 RT-PCR. Each CDR3 protein gets one entry after TCRdb re-called the multiplex PCR reads with MiXCR. The sample holds some 550,000 distinct CDR3 sequences; more than 15% are singletons and the top ten take around 3.3%. Points from the study as a whole: The model foresaw ophthalmopathy a median 6.5 months prior to onset. Separation of ophthalmopathy from stable hyperthyroidism was achieved by a 13 V-J model.

Germline V gene sequence: CDR1 GTSNPN, CDR2 SVGIG (reference sequence). Trimming stripped 4 bases from V and 9 bases from J, with 12 bases between. The CDR3 extends over 11 amino acids. V is TRBV30 and J is TRBJ1-1; D remains unclear. The clonotype originates from a woman aged 40 to 49 with Graves' ophthalmopathy. Sequencing was performed on blood. CDR3 nucleotides: TGTGCCTGGATTATTCCGTCGAAAGCTTTCTTT. This encodes CAWIIPSKAFF. Full variable domain (remainder filled in from reference TRBV30 and TRBJ1-1): SQTIHQWPATLVQPVGSPLSLECTVEGTSNPNLYWYRQAAGRGLQLLFYSVGIGQISSEVPQNLSASRPQDRQFILSSKKLLLSDSGFYLCAWIIPSKAFFGQGTRLTVV.